A single sample is the source of the 14 T cell receptor beta chains below, sequenced in a study of blood T cell repertoires in COVID-19. Profiled with immunoSEQ multiplex PCR; TCRdb holds only in-frame clones, not every one. The repertoire holds around 700,000 clones, with around 89% as singletons. The sample consisted of peripheral blood. These receptors were collected from a woman in her late teens or twenties with acute or convalescent COVID-19.

The J gene is TRBJ2-3, the V gene TRBV20-1, with D tentatively TRBD2 (5 bases). The CDR3 runs 11 residues. Germline loops: CDR1 DFQATT, CDR2 SNEGSKA (reference sequence). V lost 8 bases and J lost 2, with 8 bases in between. CDR3 coding DNA: TGCAGTTCAGACTACACAGATACGCAGTATTTT. It translates to CSSDYTDTQYF.

The V gene is TRBV6-6, the J gene TRBJ2-7; tentative D call: TRBD2 (6 bases). The length of the CDR3 is 14 residues. Germline V lookup: CDR1 MNHNY, CDR2 SVGAGI (reference sequence). The CDR3 here is CSSTEGLTLGEQYF. CDR3 coding DNA: TGTTCCTCAACGGAGGGGCTAACTTTGGGCGAGCAGTACTTC.

This rearrangement joins TRBV11-2 to TRBJ2-7; weak D call: TRBD2 (6 bases). CDR1 and CDR2 (germline): SGHAT, FQNNGV. Trimming shortened V by 3 bases and J by 3 bases, and 24 bases separated the two germline ends. The CDR3 extends over 18 amino acids. The CDR3 DNA follows: TGTGCCAGCAGCTTGTCGCTGCCGGGGGATACCATTATCTACGAGCAGTACTTC. Translation gives CASSLSLPGDTIIYEQYF.

The rearrangement links TRBV6-5 to TRBJ1-6; a weak D match, TRBD1 (5 bases). The CDR3 sequence is 13 residues long. Trimming took 7 bases from V and 7 from J, leaving 11 bases between them. Per germline, CDR1 MNHEY and CDR2 SVGAGI. CDR3 amino acids: CASNRPGNSPLHF. The CDR3 coding sequence is TGTGCCAGCAATCGCCCAGGGAATTCACCCCTCCACTTT.

This clone came up a few times. V gene TRBV4-3 combines with J gene TRBJ1-1, with D possibly being TRBD1 (6 bases). The CDR3 extends over 14 amino acids. The V end lost 5 bases, the J end lost 1 base, and 11 bases lay between the germline ends. Germline loops: CDR1 LGHNA, CDR2 YSLEER. The CDR3 nucleotides read TGCGCCAGCAGCAAAGGACAGTCGAACACTGAAGCTTTCTTT. It codes for CASSKGQSNTEAFF.

The J gene is TRBJ1-6, the V gene TRBV19; no firm D call. The CDR3 length is 15 residues. Trimming shortened V by 1 base and J by 7 bases, and 11 bases separated the two germline ends. The V gene's germline CDR1 is LNHDA and CDR2 SQIVND (reference sequence). The CDR3 sequence: CASSIVGERNSPLHF. The CDR3 DNA follows: TGTGCCAGTAGTATAGTTGGGGAGCGGAATTCACCCCTCCACTTT.

This clone was found once. The V and J genes are TRBV19 and TRBJ2-1; no definite D call. V dropped 10 bases and J dropped 2 bases, with 9 bases sitting between them. The length of the CDR3 is 12 residues. From germline, CDR1 is LNHDA and CDR2 SQIVND (reference sequence). The CDR3 is CATSGTYNEQFF. The DNA for the CDR3 is TGTGCCACCTCCGGTACCTACAATGAGCAGTTCTTC.

Points on this clone: The CDR3 does not end in the conserved phenylalanine or tryptophan, so this is likely a read error. The DNA is omitted, as the CDR3 cannot be located on it reliably, and the CDR3 follows TCRdb's listing. The chain has TRBV6-5 and TRBJ1-2; the D call TRBD1 from the table was never checked on the DNA. The CDR3 has 12 amino acids, counting both end residues. Germline CDR1 reads MNHEY; CDR2 reads SVGAGI. The CDR3 here is CASSQDSIRLHL.

The CDR3 loop is CASSFVNQGARDTEAFF. Here the CDR3 DNA reads TGTGCCAGCAGTTTTGTGAATCAGGGGGCGAGGGACACTGAAGCTTTCTTT. This chain links TRBV27 with TRBJ1-1, with TRBD1 matching 8 bases. Germline CDR1 MNHEY, CDR2 SMNVEV (reference sequence). This CDR3 region has 17 residues. After removal of 3 bases from V and 3 bases from J, the junction contained 12 bases not matched to a gene.

The rearrangement joins TRBV21-1 to TRBJ2-5; TRBD2 was called by the table and not checked on the DNA. TRBV21-1 is a pseudogene segment. The CDR3 is 14 residues long. The CDR3 loop reads CARLGGTPQETQYF. CDR3 sequence (DNA): TGTGCCCGCCTGGGAGGCACACCACAAGAGACCCAGTACTTC.

This chain links TRBV19 with TRBJ1-2; D not certain. Germline loops: CDR1 LNHDA, CDR2 SQIVND (reference sequence). The CDR3 loop spans 14 amino acids. Deletions cut 7 bases from V and 5 bases from J, with 17 bases between. CDR3 DNA sequence: TGTGCCAGTACCCCCGTCGTCGCGGAATATGGCTACACCTTC. The encoded protein is CASTPVVAEYGYTF. Full variable domain (remainder filled in from reference TRBV19 and TRBJ1-2): DGGITQSPKYLFRKEGQNVTLSCEQNLNHDAMYWYRQDPGQGLRLIYYSQIVNDFQKGDIAEGYSVSREKKESFPLTVTSAQKNPTAFYLCASTPVVAEYGYTFGSGTRLTVV.

V usage is TRBV4-3 and J usage is TRBJ2-1, with TRBD2 matching over 13 bases. Germline trimming cut 3 bases from V and 5 bases from J; bases unmatched to any gene: 7. Germline V gives CDR1 LGHNA, CDR2 YSLEER. This CDR3 has 17 residues. This CDR3 reads CASSHDGLAGDNNEQFF. The CDR3 region has the DNA TGCGCCAGCAGCCACGACGGACTAGCGGGGGACAACAATGAGCAGTTCTTC.

This chain joins TRBV5-6 and TRBJ2-2; D remains unclear. The CDR3 extends over 12 amino acids. CDR1 and CDR2 (germline): SGHDT, YYEEEE. Trimming took 5 bases from V and 3 from J, leaving 5 bases between them. In DNA, the CDR3 is TGTGCCAGCAGGCTACACACCGGGGAGCTGTTTTTT. This translates into CASRLHTGELFF.

The table lists this clone with a count of one. The V gene is TRBV19, the J gene TRBJ1-5, with no clear D. Germline CDR1 reads LNHDA; CDR2 reads SQIVND (reference sequence). The CDR3 contains 16 residues. V lost 6 bases and J lost 0, with 15 bases in between. CDR3 sequence reads: CASRQEDFISNQPQHF. For the CDR3, the DNA is TGTGCCAGTAGGCAGGAAGATTTTATTAGCAATCAGCCCCAGCATTTT.